This TCR beta chain was sequenced during a study of Ad26.COV2.S vaccination and SARS-CoV-2 variants. This CDR3 has 15 amino acids. V dropped 5 bases and J dropped 2 bases, with 15 bases sitting between them. CDR1 and CDR2 from the germline V gene are SGHTA and FQGNSA. Treatment in this sample: about 20 received Ad26.COV2.S at low or high dose, single or two shots; about 5 received placebo; per-sample allocation not given. Following the first vaccine or placebo injection, samples were taken on day 63. Sequenced by immunoSEQ multiplex PCR; TCRdb stores in-frame clones only, minus some. The table shows some 640,000 clones, with around 90% occurring only once.

The chain has TRBV7-2 and TRBJ2-5; D perhaps matches TRBD1 (5 bases). This material consisted of peripheral blood, taken in a trial of Ad26.COV2.S vaccine versus placebo. This clonotype was obtained from a person between 18 and 65 years old who received the Ad26.COV2.S COVID-19 vaccine or a placebo. This CDR3 is CASSTDRGRQETQYF. The CDR3 DNA follows: TGTGCCAGCAGCACAGATAGGGGCAGGCAAGAGACCCAGTACTTC.